This T cell receptor (beta chain) was identified in a study of cytomegalovirus exposure and HLA in healthy donors. Study information: An earlier analysis found some 120 million unique TCR beta sequences from approximately 190 million T cells.

The PCR was carried out with 60 Vbeta primers and 13 Jbeta primers. Measured with immunoSEQ multiplex PCR; TCRdb has only the in-frame clones, and not every one. The sample has roughly 100,000 clones; the top ten hold around 3.5%. Regarding this clone: The antigen remains undetermined.

Study-wide points: Reports credit the classifier with highly specific, highly sensitive diagnosis of cytomegalovirus status. What was likely a sequencing artifact was a cluster of highly shared sequence variants.

With 2 bases clipped from V and 2 bases from J, the junction kept 10 bases outside the gene matches. The germline CDR1 and CDR2 sequences are WNHNN and SYGVQD (reference sequence). The CDR3 loop spans 18 amino acids. The receptor's source is a man aged 35 to 55 in good health and CMV-seronegative. The chain employs TRBV10-1 and TRBJ2-3, with 10 bases identical to TRBD2. Sequencing used PBMCs. The CDR3 region is CASSEMVPSGGPTDTQYF. In nucleotides, the CDR3 is TGCGCCAGCAGTGAGATGGTTCCTAGCGGGGGTCCCACAGATACGCAGTATTTT.